Detailed here is one T cell receptor (beta chain). The protocol was immunoSEQ multiplex PCR, while the TCRdb copy is restricted to in-frame clones and leaves out a portion. The sample lists more than 250,000 clones, roughly 85% occurring once. These data belong to a study of blood T cell repertoires in COVID-19. The overall study: T cells, B-cell-depleted T cells, or PBMCs supplied cDNA or gDNA.

The CDR3 totals 13 residues. V was cut by 5 bases and J by 6 bases, with 11 bases left in between. Germline V lookup: CDR1 SGHRS, CDR2 YFSETQ. This clonotype originated in a man aged 35-49 years who had been exposed to COVID-19. The chain employs TRBV5-1 and TRBJ1-4; possibly TRBD1 for D (6 bases). Sample: PBMCs or T cells enriched from blood (not recorded which). CDR3 sequence reads: CASRRDTHEKLFF. In DNA form, the CDR3 reads TGCGCCAGCAGAAGGGACACCCATGAAAAACTGTTTTTT.